The text below deals with one T cell receptor beta chain. Its antigen is not known. This sample was included in a study of shared clonotypes between healthy human individuals. In the study overall: Each donor had three CD4 naive, three CD4 memory, two CD8 naive and one CD8 memory plate.

Study-wide results and caveats: It was observed that roughly 4.8% of naive CD4 clonotypes were shared across a handful of donors. Donors were few, which limited the genetic and exposure-history diversity represented.

This CDR3 has 15 residues. Germline CDR1 reads SGHVS; CDR2 reads FQNEAQ. Between the trimmed V and J ends, which lost 2 bases and 8 bases, there was a span of 16 bases. The assay was immunoSEQ multiplex PCR, and TCRdb's table has in-frame clones only and misses some. The sample shows millions of clones, 95% of them seen only once. J is TRBJ2-1 and V is TRBV7-8; D call uncertain. The TCR originated in a young man in good health. Sequenced sample: naive CD4+ T cells sorted from blood. The subset denotes: CD45RA+ positively selected. CDR3: CASSLLFVNPDEQFF. The CDR3 DNA sequence: TGTGCCAGCAGCTTACTTTTCGTCAACCCGGATGAGCAGTTCTTC.